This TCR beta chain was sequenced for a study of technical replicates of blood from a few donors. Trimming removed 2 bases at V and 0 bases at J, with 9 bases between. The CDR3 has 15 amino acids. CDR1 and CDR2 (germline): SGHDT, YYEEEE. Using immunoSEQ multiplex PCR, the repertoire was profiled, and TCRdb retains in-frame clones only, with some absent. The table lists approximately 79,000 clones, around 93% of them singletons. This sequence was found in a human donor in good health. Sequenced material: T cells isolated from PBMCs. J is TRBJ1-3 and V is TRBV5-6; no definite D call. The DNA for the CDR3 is TGTGCCAGCAGCTTCATAGCGGACTCTGGAAACACCATATATTTT. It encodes CASSFIADSGNTIYF. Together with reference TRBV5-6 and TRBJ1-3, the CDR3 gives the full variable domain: DAGVTQSPTHLIKTRGQQVTLRCSPKSGHDTVSWYQQALGQGPQFIFQYYEEEERQRGNFPDRFSGHQFPNYSSELNVNALLLGDSALYLCASSFIADSGNTIYFGEGSWLTVV.